This record covers a single TCR beta chain. Its antigen is not known. These data come from a study of T cell responses to AZD1222 COVID-19 vaccine. The germline V gene has CDR1 GTSNPN and CDR2 SVGIG (reference sequence). Trimming took 3 bases from V and 1 from J, leaving 11 bases between them. This CDR3 spans 14 amino acids. Study results and limitations: Mostly white British, mostly female donors; authors suggested clonal diversity may be underestimated. Nearly half of spike-specific TCRs reportedly go after variant regions that carry no mutations. With dominance at 160-218 and 743-854, vaccine-associated CD4 TCRs spanned spike.

Second-dose schedules of about 4 or about 12 weeks were combined. TCRdb's copy holds only in-frame clones and misses some; the assay was immunoSEQ multiplex PCR. The table has 150,000 to 160,000 clones, roughly 90% seen once. This receptor was obtained from an adult who received the AZD1222 COVID-19 vaccine. The material sequenced was peripheral blood, taken 28 days after the second AZD1222 dose. The V gene is TRBV30, the J gene TRBJ2-3; D is unresolved. CDR3 sequence reads: CAWREGFGTDTQYF. In DNA form, the CDR3 reads TGTGCCTGGAGAGAAGGCTTCGGCACAGATACGCAGTATTTT.